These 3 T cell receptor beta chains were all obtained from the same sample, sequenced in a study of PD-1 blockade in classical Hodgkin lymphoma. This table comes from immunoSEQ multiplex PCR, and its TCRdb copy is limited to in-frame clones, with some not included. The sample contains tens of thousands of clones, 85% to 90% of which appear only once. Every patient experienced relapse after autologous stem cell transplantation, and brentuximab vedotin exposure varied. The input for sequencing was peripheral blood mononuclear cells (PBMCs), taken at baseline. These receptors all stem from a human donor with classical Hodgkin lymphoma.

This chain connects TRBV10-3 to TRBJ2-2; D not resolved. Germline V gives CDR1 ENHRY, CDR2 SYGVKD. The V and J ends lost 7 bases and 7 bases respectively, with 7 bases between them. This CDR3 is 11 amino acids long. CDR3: CAIKKGGELFF. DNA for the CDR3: TGTGCCATCAAAAAGGGCGGGGAGCTGTTTTTT.

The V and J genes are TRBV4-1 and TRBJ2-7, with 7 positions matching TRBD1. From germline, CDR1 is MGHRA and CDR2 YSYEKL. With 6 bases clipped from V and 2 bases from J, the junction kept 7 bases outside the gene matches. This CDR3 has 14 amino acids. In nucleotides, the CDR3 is TGCGCCAGCAGTCCTCCGGGACAGACCTACGAGCAGTACTTC. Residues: CASSPPGQTYEQYF.

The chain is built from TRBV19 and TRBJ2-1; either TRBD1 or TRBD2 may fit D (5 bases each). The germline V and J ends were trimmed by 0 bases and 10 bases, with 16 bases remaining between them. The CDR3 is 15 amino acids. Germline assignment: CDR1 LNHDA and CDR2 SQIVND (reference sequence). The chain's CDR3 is CASSIDRAGSGEQFF. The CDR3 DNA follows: TGTGCCAGTAGTATAGATCGGGCAGGGTCGGGGGAGCAGTTCTTC.